Listed below are T cell receptor beta chains from one sample, sequenced in a study of blood T cell repertoires in COVID-19. Profiling relied on immunoSEQ multiplex PCR, and the TCRdb table lists in-frame clones only, not all of them. The sample lists about 260,000 clones, 75% to 90% seen once, with more than 1.3% in the top ten. Material: peripheral blood. The origin of the receptors is a woman between 40 and 50 years old who had recovered from COVID-19. Both conserved end residues are part of each CDR3.

TRBV4-3	TRBJ2-3	CASSQVRRGRDTQYF
TRBV4-3	TRBJ1-2	CASSQDLGREGYTF
TRBV9	TRBJ2-7	CASSAQDRAYEQYF
TRBV11-2	TRBJ2-7	CASSSYSSYEQYF
TRBV19	TRBJ2-1	CASSRSGGPGGEQFF
TRBV30	TRBJ1-2	CAWTETGSYGYTF
TRBV5-1	TRBJ2-3	CASSVVDRLADTQYF
TRBV9	TRBJ2-3	CASSVAGVSTDTQYF
TRBV30	TRBJ2-4	CAWSVQGARTKNIQYF
TRBV7-2	TRBJ1-1	CASSQRPTGMNTEAFF
TRBV2	TRBJ2-2	CASTGGPGELFF
TRBV5-6	TRBJ2-5	CASSWSGGAGETQYF
TRBV7-2	TRBJ2-2	CAERGGAQNTGELFF
TRBV2	TRBJ2-7	CASSEGDSFYEQYF
TRBV30	TRBJ1-5	CAWSFGTGFHQPQHF
TRBV12-5	TRBJ1-1	CASGLVRQENTEAFF
TRBV15	TRBJ1-5	CATSSGQYSNQPQHF
TRBV19	TRBJ1-2	CASSIVSQANYGYTF
TRBV7-2	TRBJ2-1	CASSARLAGKQFF
TRBV6-2/TRBV6-3	TRBJ1-1	CASSYLRPTGGRTEAFF
TRBV7-9	TRBJ2-1	CASRREGGYEQFF
TRBV7-9	TRBJ1-2	CASSLAWRSYGYTF
TRBV4-2	TRBJ1-5	CASSQEDRGWPQHF